This passage covers 10 T cell receptor beta chains from one sample sequenced in a study of human T cells and chemical hapten exposure. Regarding time point: pre-sensitization, week 0. Sample treatment: therapeutic diphenylcyclopropenone sensitization with weekly scalp DPC. MiXCR, run by TCRdb on the RACE reads, gives a single entry per CDR3 protein. The sample records some 300,000 distinct CDR3 sequences, approximately 5.8% being singletons. This sample comprised whole blood, obtained in connection with sensitization to the hapten diphenylcyclopropenone (DPC). Receptor source: a woman aged 18-29 years with alopecia areata. Some clones in this sample may be carry-over from other donors' samples.

This clonotype was observed many times. J is TRBJ2-3 and V is TRBV5-1; D not resolved. This CDR3 is built from 15 residues. Trimming pared 0 bases from V and 2 bases from J, leaving 10 bases between. Germline values: CDR1 SGHRS, CDR2 YFSETQ. The CDR3 nucleotides read TGCGCCAGCAGCTTGGGGCCAACAGACACAGATACGCAGTATTTT. As protein: CASSLGPTDTDTQYF.

This clonotype has just a few counts. The gene calls are TRBV20-1 and TRBJ1-2; D gene unclear. The CDR3 runs to 12 residues. V lost 3 bases, J lost 1 base, and 6 bases lay in between. Germline V gene sequence: CDR1 DFQATT, CDR2 SNEGSKA (reference sequence). CDR3 nucleotides: TGCAGTGCTAGTCCCCTTAACTATGGCTACACCTTC. Protein sequence: CSASPLNYGYTF.

This clonotype appeared a few times. V gene TRBV5-1 combines with J gene TRBJ2-5; D is possibly TRBD2 (5 bases). This CDR3 comprises 14 residues. V was cut by 0 bases and J by 5 bases, with 11 bases left in between. Per the germline V gene, CDR1 is SGHRS and CDR2 is YFSETQ. CDR3 loop: CASSLGSGIETQYF. CDR3 DNA sequence: TGCGCCAGCAGCTTGGGATCCGGGATCGAGACCCAGTACTTC.

Concerning this clonotype itself: A much more abundant neighbour one base away suggests this may be a read error. The CDR3 nucleotides are TGTGCCTGCAGTTTTAGTTCGATCACAGATACGCAGTATTTT. Translating it yields CACSFSSITDTQYF. The chain joins TRBV12-3 or TRBV12-4 to TRBJ2-3; no reliable D call. The CDR3 consists of 14 residues.

This clonotype has only a few counts. This chain connects TRBV12-3 or TRBV12-4 to TRBJ2-3; 7 bases align to TRBD2. V was pared by 5 bases and J by 1 base, with 3 bases of the junction left unmatched. The CDR3 runs 14 residues. The CDR3 DNA reads TGTGCCAGCAGTACAACTAGCGGCACAGATACGCAGTATTTT. It codes for CASSTTSGTDTQYF.

In its sample, this clonotype was seen a few times. The chain carries TRBV2 and TRBJ1-1; the D is unclear. Trimming pared 5 bases from V and 5 bases from J, leaving 15 bases between. The CDR3 is 14 residues long. Germline loops: CDR1 SNHLY, CDR2 FYNNEI. CDR3 coding DNA: TGTGCCAGCAGTCCCCGGGGAGGCCCTACTGAAGCTTTCTTT. Its protein is CASSPRGGPTEAFF. The whole variable domain, filled in from reference TRBV2 and TRBJ1-1, reads EPEVTQTPSHQVTQMGQEVILRCVPISNHLYFYWYRQILGQKVEFLVSFYNNEISEKSEIFDDQFSVERPDGSNFTLKIRSTKLEDSAMYFCASSPRGGPTEAFFGQGTRLTVV.

The chain combines TRBV24-1 with TRBJ2-1; a weak D match, TRBD1 (6 bases). Trimming left V 4 bases short and J 2 bases short, with 14 bases between. The length of the CDR3 is 16 residues. Germline V CDR1 and CDR2: KGHDR, SFDVKD. DNA of the CDR3: TGTGCCACCAGTGACGAAGACAGGCCTGCCTACAATGAGCAGTTCTTC. This codes for CATSDEDRPAYNEQFF.

This clonotype has at least ten counts. This sequence joins TRBV25-1 and TRBJ1-6; 11 positions match TRBD1. V lost 4 bases, J lost 10 bases, and 12 bases stayed unmatched. Germline loops: CDR1 MGHDK, CDR2 SYGVNS. This CDR3 contains 17 residues. This chain's CDR3 is CASSGFGQGAIRSPLHF. The CDR3 DNA sequence: TGTGCCAGCAGTGGATTTGGACAGGGGGCAATCCGATCACCCCTCCACTTT.

The V and J genes are TRBV4-2 and TRBJ1-2; D gene ambiguous. Trimming removed 0 bases at V and 7 bases at J, with 9 bases between. This CDR3 region has 13 residues. CDR1 and CDR2 from the germline V gene are LGHNA and YNFKEQ. The CDR3 region is CASSQERTSGYTF. In DNA, the CDR3 is TGTGCCAGCAGCCAAGAGCGGACTTCTGGCTACACCTTC.

The sample holds a few counts of this clonotype. The rearrangement links TRBV7-2 to TRBJ1-5; D ambiguous. This CDR3 is built from 16 residues. The V and J ends lost 1 base and 3 bases respectively, with 13 bases between them. The germline CDR1 and CDR2 sequences are SGHTA and FQGNSA. CDR3 DNA: TGTGCCAGCAGCTTAGAGGCAGCGACTAACAATCAGCCCCAGCATTTT. It is translated as CASSLEAATNNQPQHF.